This T cell receptor beta chain stems from a study of cytomegalovirus exposure and HLA in healthy donors. The PCR employed 60 Vbeta primers together with 13 Jbeta primers. Generated by immunoSEQ multiplex PCR, the TCRdb table keeps only in-frame clones and is missing some. This repertoire shows approximately 99,000 clones, 70% to 75% found once; its top ten account for approximately 3.5%. Trimming took 5 bases from V and 3 from J, leaving 10 bases between them. CDR3 length: 13 amino acids. CDR1 is SEHNR, CDR2 FQNEAQ, per germline (reference sequence). The sequence was collected from a middle-aged man in good health and CMV-seronegative. This sequence joins TRBV7-9 and TRBJ1-1; D not certain. Sequenced input: PBMCs. The CDR3 DNA sequence: TGTGCCAGCAGCCACCACCCGGACACTGAAGCTTTCTTT. Residues: CASSHHPDTEAFF.